This T cell receptor (beta chain) was identified in a study of Graves' ophthalmopathy and Graves' hyperthyroidism. As for the study in general: Peripheral blood sampling preceded any treatment and occurred at initial diagnosis.

The CDR3 has 12 amino acids. The V end was cut by 7 bases, the J end by 5 bases, with 11 bases between. Looked up from germline, CDR1 is MNHEY and CDR2 is SVGAGI. The authors defined stable hyperthyroidism as no ophthalmopathy within 18 months of follow-up. From RNA, the CDR3 regions of TCR beta chains were amplified and sequenced. A first-round RT-PCR used HTBI primers, followed by a second-round multiplex PCR. TCRdb passed the multiplex PCR reads through MiXCR, listing each CDR3 protein once. Here the sample spans about 380,000 distinct CDR3 sequences, 15% to 19% being singletons. Study findings and constraints: Sensitivity reached 85% to 90% and specificity roughly 76% for a 13-signature model separating ophthalmopathy from stable hyperthyroidism. In blood, most expanded thyroid clonotypes above 0.001 frequency were also detected.

This clonotype was recorded at least ten times. Antigen unknown. The sequencing input was peripheral blood. This TCR was sampled from a woman younger than 30 with stable Graves' hyperthyroidism. This chain joins TRBV6-5 and TRBJ1-1, with a possible D match to TRBD1 (5 bases). The CDR3 here is CASTSGQTEAFF. CDR3 nucleotides: TGTGCCAGCACCTCGGGGCAAACTGAAGCTTTCTTT.